This T cell receptor (beta chain) came from a study of cytomegalovirus exposure and HLA in healthy donors. Study results and caveats: Associated with HLA alleles at 0.05 false discovery rate in a later analysis were around 15,000 TCR beta sequences. Donor immune exposure was known only as CMV serostatus. Trimming of TCR beta V- and J-genes showed a link, identified in a later analysis, to a missense DCLRE1C variant.

Germline V gives CDR1 MGHDK, CDR2 SYGVNS. Trimming took 3 bases from V and 3 from J; bases not matched to a gene: 9. The CDR3 spans 16 residues. This clone came up once. What it binds is not known. Researchers ran the PCR with 60 Vbeta and 13 Jbeta primers. Clones were read by immunoSEQ multiplex PCR, and TCRdb kept only the in-frame ones, dropping some. The sample includes approximately 210,000 clones, 75% to 80% seen only once; the top ten take approximately 2%. The sequence came from a woman aged 25 to 39 in good health and CMV-seropositive. Sequencing was carried out using PBMCs. V is TRBV25-1 and J is TRBJ2-3, with 7 bases that match TRBD2. The CDR3, as DNA: TGTGCCAGCAGTGATTACGGGGCTAGCGGAACAGATACGCAGTATTTT. It translates to CASSDYGASGTDTQYF.